This T cell receptor beta chain was obtained from a study of blood T cell repertoires in COVID-19. Turning to the study itself: From the United States, Italy and Spain came samples of acute and convalescent COVID-19. Sources were T cells, B-cell-depleted T cells, or PBMCs; the material itself was cDNA or gDNA.

The germline gives CDR1 LNHDA, CDR2 SQIVND (reference sequence). There are 13 residues in the CDR3. Deletions cut 9 bases from V and 4 bases from J, with 12 bases between. Original methodology: Amplified reference gene primers provided the basis for estimating nucleated cell counts. Here immunoSEQ multiplex PCR was the method, and the copy in TCRdb shows in-frame clones only, minus some. V and J calls and clone size come straight from that table; D and trimming were deduced from the DNA. The sample has around 68,000 clones, around 90% seen once. The chain combines TRBV19 with TRBJ1-4, with D possibly matching TRBD1 (5 bases). The TCR sequence derives from a human donor in a cohort sampled during active COVID-19. The sequenced sample was peripheral blood. CDR3 protein: CASRRQSNEKLFF. CDR3 bases: TGTGCCAGCCGCCGACAGAGTAATGAAAAACTGTTTTTT. Full variable domain (remainder filled in from reference TRBV19 and TRBJ1-4): DGGITQSPKYLFRKEGQNVTLSCEQNLNHDAMYWYRQDPGQGLRLIYYSQIVNDFQKGDIAEGYSVSREKKESFPLTVTSAQKNPTAFYLCASRRQSNEKLFFGSGTQLSVL.